The clone carrying this T cell receptor beta chain was detected once. The V gene lost 1 base and the J gene lost 7 bases, with 5 bases spanning the gap. The CDR3 sequence is 13 residues long. CDR1 MGHDK and CDR2 SYGVNS come from the germline V gene. Original handling: Estimation of nucleated cell counts was performed using reference gene primer amplification. Produced via immunoSEQ multiplex PCR; TCRdb's table is partial and in-frame only. V and J calls and clone size come straight from that table; D and trimming were deduced from the DNA. Among more than 150,000 clones listed, 84% were seen once. This sample is drawn from a study of blood T cell repertoires in COVID-19. Study context: From the United States, Italy and Spain came samples of acute and convalescent COVID-19. Sample material is recorded as cDNA or gDNA derived from T cells, B-cell-depleted T cells, or PBMCs.

This receptor was taken from a human donor in a cohort sampled during active COVID-19. This sequence joins TRBV25-1 and TRBJ1-6; no reliable D call. What was sequenced was peripheral blood. This chain's CDR3 is CASSESGNSPLHF. The CDR3, as DNA: TGTGCCAGCAGTGAATCCGGGAATTCACCCCTCCACTTT.